The source of this T cell receptor beta chain is a study of tumor-infiltrating lymphocytes in primary liver carcinoma. The germline V gene encodes CDR1 MDHEN and CDR2 SYDVKM. This CDR3 spans 15 amino acids. Comments on this clonotype: An end of the junction does not agree with germline; a read error may underlie this.

The study co-extracted DNA and RNA from 20-30 mg of unsorted bulk tissue. TCR beta cDNA was prepared out of roughly 520 ng total RNA by means of a constant-region primer. A slightly modified ARM-PCR protocol with three nested multiplex PCR rounds produced these TCR beta libraries. The first two PCR rounds, roughly 10 cycles each, used TRBV1-TRBV30 forward primers and a C-beta reverse primer. Each CDR3 protein gets one entry after TCRdb re-called the multiplex PCR reads with MiXCR. Here the sample spans under 130,000 distinct CDR3 sequences, roughly 85% being singletons. The V and J genes are TRBV28 and TRBJ2-5; 7 nucleotides agree with TRBD1. This TCR derives from a man aged 35 to 55 with primary liver carcinoma and hepatitis B virus infection. The sequenced material came from liver tumor tissue from sampling region 3. This sample's subset: tumor region T3, left-lateral pole. The CDR3 is CASSFPSPGGETQCF. Written as DNA, the CDR3 is TGTGCCAGCAGTTTCCCCAGTCCAGGGGGAGAGACCCAGTGCTTC.